Listed here is a single T cell receptor beta chain. Germline lookup yields CDR1 DFQATT and CDR2 SNEGSKA (reference sequence). This CDR3 has 17 residues. V lost 4 bases, J lost 4 bases, and 16 bases stayed unmatched. TCRdb reprocessed the RT-PCR reads via MiXCR and lists one record per CDR3 protein. The repertoire includes about 680,000 distinct CDR3 sequences, approximately 15% of them detected once, and 3% to 4.5% sits in the top ten. The sequenced material came from memory CD4+ T cells from blood. The sequence came from a female donor in good health, serving as a healthy control. The chain joins TRBV20-1 to TRBJ2-1, with 7 bases identical to TRBD1. CDR3 DNA: TGCAGTGCTAAGGATATTCGGACAGGCCGCCTTTACAATGAGCAGTTCTTC. Amino acids: CSAKDIRTGRLYNEQFF.